This T cell receptor (beta chain) comes out of a study of control samples from healthy donors and cancer patients. Per germline, CDR1 MNHEY and CDR2 SVGAGI. CDR3 size: 13 residues. The V end lost 5 bases, the J end lost 0 bases, and 4 bases lay between the germline ends. Assay: immunoSEQ multiplex PCR; the TCRdb copy retains only in-frame clones and omits some. The sample carries nearly 55,000 clones, 95% to 97% recorded once. This receptor was taken from a woman aged 25 to 39 in good health. Sequencing was carried out using blood. The V and J genes are TRBV6-5 and TRBJ1-4; D is unclear. The CDR3 loop is CASSRPTNEKLFF. CDR3 bases: TGTGCCAGCAGTCGTCCAACTAATGAAAAACTGTTTTTT.